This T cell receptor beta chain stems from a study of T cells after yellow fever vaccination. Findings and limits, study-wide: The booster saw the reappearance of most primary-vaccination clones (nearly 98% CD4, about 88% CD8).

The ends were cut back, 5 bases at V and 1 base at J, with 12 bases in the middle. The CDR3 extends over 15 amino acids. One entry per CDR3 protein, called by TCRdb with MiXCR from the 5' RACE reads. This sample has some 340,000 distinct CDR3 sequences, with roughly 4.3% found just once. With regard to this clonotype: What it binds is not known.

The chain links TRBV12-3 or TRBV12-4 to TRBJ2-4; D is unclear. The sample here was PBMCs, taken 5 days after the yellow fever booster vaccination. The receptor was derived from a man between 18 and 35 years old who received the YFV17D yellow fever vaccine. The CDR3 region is CASSPEGRAKNIQYF. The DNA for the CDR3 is TGTGCCAGCAGTCCCGAAGGGCGCGCCAAAAACATTCAGTACTTC.